Presented here are 15 T cell receptor beta chains from one specimen sequenced in a study of T cells in tuberculosis. Clones were read by immunoSEQ multiplex PCR, and TCRdb kept only the in-frame ones, dropping some. The table lists more than 20,000 clones, roughly nine tenths of them singletons. The sequenced material came from PBMCs. The receptors originated from a donor aged 10 to 29 with latent tuberculosis or without tuberculosis infection.

The V call is TRBV5-6, the J call TRBJ2-5; tentative D call: TRBD1 (6 bases). There are 13 residues in the CDR3. V lost 1 base to trimming and J lost 5 bases, with 9 bases between them. Germline assignment: CDR1 SGHDT and CDR2 YYEEEE. CDR3 protein: CASSLTGRETQYF. CDR3 sequence (DNA): TGTGCCAGCAGCTTGACAGGGCGGGAGACCCAGTACTTC.

The chain combines TRBV5-6 with TRBJ2-7; D perhaps matches TRBD1 (5 bases). Deletions cut 4 bases from V and 2 bases from J, with 13 bases between. The germline gives CDR1 SGHDT, CDR2 YYEEEE. The CDR3 contains 14 residues. The CDR3 reads CASSVVGAPYEQYF. The DNA for the CDR3 is TGTGCCAGCAGCGTGGTAGGGGCCCCCTACGAGCAGTACTTC.

The chain is built from TRBV5-1 and TRBJ2-3; 13 nucleotides line up with TRBD2. Germline CDR1 is SGHRS and CDR2 is YFSETQ. The CDR3 totals 16 residues. The trim removed 4 bases at V and 10 bases at J, leaving 12 bases unmatched. The CDR3 bases are TGCGCCAGCAGCCACCCTACTAGCGGGGGGGCCCTTCCGCAGTATTTT. Protein sequence: CASSHPTSGGALPQYF.

V gene TRBV11-2 combines with J gene TRBJ2-7; 7 nucleotides align to TRBD1. V gave up 4 bases and J gave up 2 bases; unmatched junction bases: 11. From germline, CDR1 is SGHAT and CDR2 FQNNGV. CDR3 length: 16 residues. Here the CDR3 reads CASSSLSGTVAYEQYF. CDR3 DNA sequence: TGTGCCAGCAGCTCTCTGTCCGGGACAGTGGCCTACGAGCAGTACTTC. The full variable domain, rest sourced from reference TRBV11-2 and TRBJ2-7, is EAGVAQSPRYKIIEKRQSVAFWCNPISGHATLYWYQQILGQGPKLLIQFQNNGVVDDSQLPKDRFSAERLKGVDSTLKIQPAKLEDSAVYLCASSSLSGTVAYEQYFGPGTRLTVT.

This clone has a single count. The rearrangement joins TRBV5-1 to TRBJ1-2; TRBD1 agrees at 7 bases. CDR3 size: 15 residues. The V and J ends lost 4 bases and 5 bases, in that order; junction bases with no gene match: 11. CDR1 and CDR2 from the germline V gene are SGHRS and YFSETQ. CDR3 sequence reads: CASSPGVTGSYGYTF. In nucleotides, the CDR3 is TGCGCCAGCAGCCCGGGTGTGACAGGGTCTTATGGCTACACCTTC.

V gene TRBV13 combines with J gene TRBJ2-7; TRBD2 matches at 9 bases. CDR1 and CDR2 (germline): PRHDT, FYEKMQ (reference sequence). This CDR3 has 15 residues. J was trimmed by 5 bases and V by 5 bases; bases with no gene match: 10. CDR3 DNA sequence: TGTGCCAGCAGCCCCGGGAGGTCTAGCGGGGACGAGCAGTACTTC. Its translation is CASSPGRSSGDEQYF.

The V gene is TRBV6-5, the J gene TRBJ2-5; TRBD1 matches at 8 bases. CDR3 length: 15 residues. J gave up 4 bases and V 5 bases, and 9 bases lay outside the gene matches. Per the germline V gene, CDR1 is MNHEY and CDR2 is SVGAGI. The CDR3, as DNA: TGTGCCAGCAGTAAACAGACAGGGGTAGGAGAGACCCAGTACTTC. The encoded protein is CASSKQTGVGETQYF.

The chain links TRBV10-3 to TRBJ1-1, with 12 bases aligning to TRBD1. Unmatched junction bases numbered 5, after V lost 4 bases and J lost 11 bases. The length of the CDR3 is 13 residues. Per the germline V gene, CDR1 is ENHRY and CDR2 is SYGVKD. The CDR3 loop is CAISVGTGGLAFF. The CDR3 DNA sequence: TGTGCCATCAGTGTGGGGACAGGGGGCCTGGCTTTCTTT.

V usage is TRBV30 and J usage is TRBJ1-2; 8 bases fit TRBD1. The germline V gene encodes CDR1 GTSNPN and CDR2 SVGIG (reference sequence). The CDR3 is 12 amino acids. Trimming at V came to 5 bases and at J to 7 bases, leaving 6 bases not matched to a gene. The CDR3 coding sequence is TGTGCCTGGGCAACAGGGGGGAGTGGCTACACCTTC. Translation: CAWATGGSGYTF. The entire variable domain, with the rest obtained from reference TRBV30 and TRBJ1-2, is as follows: SQTIHQWPATLVQPVGSPLSLECTVEGTSNPNLYWYRQAAGRGLQLLFYSVGIGQISSEVPQNLSASRPQDRQFILSSKKLLLSDSGFYLCAWATGGSGYTFGSGTRLTVV.

This chain joins TRBV2 and TRBJ2-1, with 7 bases identical to TRBD1. With V trimmed by 4 bases and J by 9 bases, 9 bases remained unmatched. The CDR3 runs 14 residues. Germline V gene lookup returns CDR1 SNHLY and CDR2 FYNNEI. CDR3 sequence reads: CASSGIRGLSEQFF. CDR3 DNA: TGTGCCAGCAGTGGTATAAGGGGGCTGAGTGAGCAGTTCTTC.

V gene TRBV9 combines with J gene TRBJ1-2, with 8 positions matching TRBD1. The trim removed 4 bases at V and 1 base at J, leaving 6 bases unmatched. Germline assignment: CDR1 SGDLS and CDR2 YYNGEE. The CDR3 contains 15 residues. The CDR3 DNA reads TGTGCCAGCAGCCTGCGGGACAGGTTTAACTATGGCTACACCTTC. It is translated as CASSLRDRFNYGYTF. Combining the CDR3 with reference TRBV9 and TRBJ1-2 gives the whole variable domain DSGVTQTPKHLITATGQRVTLRCSPRSGDLSVYWYQQSLDQGLQFLIQYYNGEERAKGNILERFSAQQFPDLHSELNLSSLELGDSALYFCASSLRDRFNYGYTFGSGTRLTVV.

The chain uses TRBV28 and TRBJ2-6; a weak D match, TRBD1 (6 bases). Germline V lookup: CDR1 MDHEN, CDR2 SYDVKM. The CDR3 covers 13 residues. The ends were cut back, 10 bases at V and 12 bases at J, with 19 bases in the middle. The CDR3 protein is CATQQGWVSVLTF. DNA for the CDR3: TGTGCCACCCAACAGGGTTGGGTCAGCGTCCTGACTTTC.

CDR3 DNA: TGCAGTGCTTCCCTTGATGCGGGCTACACCTTC. This translates into CSASLDAGYTF. The gene calls are TRBV20-1 and TRBJ1-2; D unresolved. The germline V gene encodes CDR1 DFQATT and CDR2 SNEGSKA (reference sequence). Between the trimmed V and J ends, which lost 5 bases and 8 bases, there was a span of 12 bases. The CDR3 is 11 amino acids.

This chain joins TRBV29-1 and TRBJ2-1; TRBD1 is a possible D gene (6 bases). Trimming shortened V by 8 bases and J by 7 bases, and 18 bases separated the two germline ends. Germline V gene data show CDR1 as SQVTM and CDR2 as ANQGSEA. The CDR3 sequence is 13 residues long. CDR3 nucleotides: TGCAGCTCGCAACGACAGGTAAAGAATGAGCAGTTCTTC. It translates to CSSQRQVKNEQFF.

The chain recombines TRBV7-2 with TRBJ1-2; D is undetermined. The CDR3 consists of 14 residues. Trimming left V 5 bases short and J 3 bases short, with 13 bases between. Looked up from germline, CDR1 is SGHTA and CDR2 is FQGNSA. The CDR3 DNA is TGTGCCAGCAGCCGCCGAACTACCGACTATGGCTACACCTTC. Translation: CASSRRTTDYGYTF.